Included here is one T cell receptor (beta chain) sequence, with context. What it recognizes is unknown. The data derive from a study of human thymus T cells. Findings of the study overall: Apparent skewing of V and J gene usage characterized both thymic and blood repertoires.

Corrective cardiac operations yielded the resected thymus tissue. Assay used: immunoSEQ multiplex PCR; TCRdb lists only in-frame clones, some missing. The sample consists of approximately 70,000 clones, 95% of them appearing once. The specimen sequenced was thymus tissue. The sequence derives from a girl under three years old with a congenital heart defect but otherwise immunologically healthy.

CDR3 in amino acids: CASSLVDGYRYGGYEQYF. CDR3 nucleotides: TGCGCCAGCAGCTTGGTGGACGGATACCGATACGGTGGATACGAGCAGTACTTC. V gene TRBV5-1 combines with J gene TRBJ2-7; D remains ambiguous. This CDR3 has 18 amino acids. V gave up 0 bases and J gave up 4 bases, with 23 bases separating them. Germline V gene sequence: CDR1 SGHRS, CDR2 YFSETQ.